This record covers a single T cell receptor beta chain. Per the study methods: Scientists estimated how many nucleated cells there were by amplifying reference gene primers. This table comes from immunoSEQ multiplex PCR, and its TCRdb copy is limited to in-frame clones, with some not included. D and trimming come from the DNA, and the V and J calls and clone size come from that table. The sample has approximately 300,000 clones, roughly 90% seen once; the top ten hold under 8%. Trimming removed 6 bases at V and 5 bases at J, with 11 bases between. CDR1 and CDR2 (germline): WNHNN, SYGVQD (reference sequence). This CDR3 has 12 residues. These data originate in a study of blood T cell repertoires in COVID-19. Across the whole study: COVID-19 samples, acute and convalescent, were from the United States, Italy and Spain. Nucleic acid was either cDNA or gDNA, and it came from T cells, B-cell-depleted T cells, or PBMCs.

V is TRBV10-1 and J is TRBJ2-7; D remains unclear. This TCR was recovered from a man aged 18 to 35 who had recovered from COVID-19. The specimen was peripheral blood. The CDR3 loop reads CASSRNADEQYF. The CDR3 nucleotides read TGCGCCAGCAGCCGAAACGCGGACGAGCAGTACTTC.